The next 5 T cell receptor beta chains were all read from a single sample in a study of patients and donors after allogeneic stem cell transplantation. Each CDR3 protein gets one entry after TCRdb re-called the RT-PCR reads with MiXCR. This table has 70,000 to 100,000 distinct CDR3 sequences, 5% appearing once. The sample was blood, either unsorted or a sorted T cell fraction (not recorded which). These receptors were collected from a human donor who was either an allogeneic HSCT recipient or a stem cell or donor lymphocyte infusion donor (not recorded which). It is not recorded whose cells these are; they may come from a transplant donor.

With regard to this clonotype: The junction does not match germline at one end; this may be a read error. V is TRBV11-2 and J is TRBJ2-7, with TRBD1 matching 8 bases. Germline loops: CDR1 SGHAT, CDR2 FQNNGV. CDR3 length: 13 amino acids. The CDR3 nucleotides are TGTGCCAGCAGCCTGGGGACAGGCCAGACGTGGGACTTC. Its translation is CASSLGTGQTWDF. The full variable domain, its missing parts supplied by reference TRBV11-2 and TRBJ2-7, is EAGVAQSPRYKIIEKRQSVAFWCNPISGHATLYWYQQILGQGPKLLIQFQNNGVVDDSQLPKDRFSAERLKGVDSTLKIQPAKLEDSAVYLCASSLGTGQTWDFGPGTRLTVT.

This clonotype was counted a few times. This chain links TRBV7-2 with TRBJ1-2; TRBD1 matches 7 bases. V shed 4 bases and J 8 bases; nucleotides not matched to a gene: 13. The CDR3 length is 15 residues. Germline loops: CDR1 SGHTA, CDR2 FQGNSA. The CDR3 protein is CASSSRPGQSAGYTF. The CDR3 DNA reads TGTGCCAGCAGCTCCCGCCCGGGACAGTCGGCCGGCTACACCTTC.

This clonotype has a count of ten or more. The chain is built from TRBV10-2 and TRBJ2-5; 8 bases fit TRBD2. With 0 bases clipped from V and 0 bases from J, the junction kept 6 bases outside the gene matches. The CDR3 consists of 17 residues. Germline V gene sequence: CDR1 WSHSY, CDR2 SAAADI. CDR3: CASSESQLAEYQETQYF. The CDR3 DNA sequence: TGCGCCAGCAGTGAGTCGCAACTAGCGGAGTACCAAGAGACCCAGTACTTC.

This clonotype came up a few times. The V gene is TRBV20-1, the J gene TRBJ1-2; D possibly corresponds to TRBD1 (6 bases). Deletions cut 6 bases from V and 4 bases from J, with 12 bases between. In germline, CDR1 is DFQATT, CDR2 SNEGSKA (reference sequence). The CDR3 loop spans 12 amino acids. The chain's CDR3 is CSAPGQIYGYTF. CDR3 sequence (DNA): TGCAGTGCCCCGGGACAAATCTATGGCTACACCTTC.

Only a few counts were recorded for this clonotype. The chain has TRBV18 and TRBJ2-1; 8 bases are a match to TRBD2. Germline V gives CDR1 KGHSH, CDR2 LQKENI. The CDR3 runs 15 residues. Trimming took 0 bases from V and 7 from J; bases not matched to a gene: 5. The CDR3 region is CASSPPSGSKNEQFF. CDR3 in DNA: TGTGCCAGCTCACCACCCAGCGGGAGTAAGAATGAGCAGTTCTTC.